The 29 T cell receptor beta chains reported below all come from one sample, sequenced in a study of blood T cell repertoires in COVID-19. Profiling relied on immunoSEQ multiplex PCR, and the TCRdb table lists in-frame clones only, not all of them. Here the sample spans some 280,000 clones, about nine tenths being singletons. Specimen: peripheral blood. These receptors were taken from a woman in her twenties or thirties with active or convalescent COVID-19.

V and J are TRBV6-2 or TRBV6-3 and TRBJ1-6, with TRBD1 as a possible D gene (6 bases). The CDR3 extends over 14 amino acids. V lost 5 bases to trimming and J lost 10 bases, with 15 bases between them. Per germline, CDR1 MNHEY and CDR2 SVGEGT. The CDR3, as DNA: TGTGCCAGCAGTCCGGACAGCTCTCCCTCACCCCTCCACTTT. Its protein product is CASSPDSSPSPLHF.

This chain joins TRBV5-3 and TRBJ2-7; D is perhaps TRBD1 (6 bases). TRBV5-3 is known as an ORF, though its function is uncertain. The length of the CDR3 is 15 residues. The V end lost 2 bases, the J end lost 1 base, and 13 bases lay between the germline ends. CDR3 bases: TGTGCCAGAAGCTTCAGGGGAAAGTGGTCCTACGAGCAGTACTTC. This gives the protein CARSFRGKWSYEQYF.

The chain links TRBV15 to TRBJ1-4; D uncertain. The germline CDR1 and CDR2 sequences are LNHNV and YYDKDF (reference sequence). The CDR3 runs to 15 residues. Trimming stripped 2 bases from V and 0 bases from J, with 7 bases between. CDR3 sequence (DNA): TGTGCCACCAGCAGACAGTTTGCAACTAATGAAAAACTGTTTTTT. Residues: CATSRQFATNEKLFF.

The chain joins TRBV19 to TRBJ2-1; D is ambiguous. Germline V gene data show CDR1 as LNHDA and CDR2 as SQIVND (reference sequence). Deletions cut 1 base from V and 5 bases from J, with 6 bases between. The CDR3 has 13 residues. CDR3 DNA sequence: TGTGCCAGTAGTATAGCCCTTCACAATGAGCAGTTCTTC. This gives the protein CASSIALHNEQFF. Complete variable domain (other parts from reference TRBV19 and TRBJ2-1): DGGITQSPKYLFRKEGQNVTLSCEQNLNHDAMYWYRQDPGQGLRLIYYSQIVNDFQKGDIAEGYSVSREKKESFPLTVTSAQKNPTAFYLCASSIALHNEQFFGPGTRLTVL.

This clone has just a few counts. J is TRBJ1-1 and V is TRBV27, with 11 bases fitting TRBD1. The CDR3 covers 15 residues. Germline trimming cut 6 bases from V and 5 bases from J; bases unmatched to any gene: 8. Looked up from germline, CDR1 is MNHEY and CDR2 is SMNVEV (reference sequence). CDR3 sequence reads: CASRPWTGGRTEAFF. DNA of the CDR3: TGTGCCAGCAGACCTTGGACAGGGGGCCGGACTGAAGCTTTCTTT.

As regards this clone: Other DNA sequences in the same sample also yield this CDR3. This chain joins TRBV19 and TRBJ1-5; 7 nucleotides match TRBD1. Germline V gene lookup returns CDR1 LNHDA and CDR2 SQIVND (reference sequence). There are 13 residues in the CDR3. With V trimmed by 6 bases and J by 4 bases, 3 bases remained unmatched. CDR3 region: CASSPQGNQPQHF. The CDR3 DNA sequence: TGTGCCAGTAGCCCACAGGGGAATCAGCCCCAGCATTTT.

The rearrangement links TRBV20-1 to TRBJ1-6; 7 positions match TRBD1. Trimming at V came to 3 bases and at J to 5 bases, leaving 4 bases not matched to a gene. This CDR3 comprises 14 residues. The V gene's germline CDR1 is DFQATT and CDR2 SNEGSKA (reference sequence). The CDR3 here is CSASKGANNSPLHF. The CDR3 coding sequence is TGCAGTGCTAGTAAGGGGGCGAATAATTCACCCCTCCACTTT.

The chain carries TRBV6-5 and TRBJ1-1, with D unclear. The CDR3 is 15 residues long. Trimming stripped 7 bases from V and 3 bases from J, with 18 bases between. CDR1 is MNHEY, CDR2 SVGAGI, per germline. CDR3 DNA sequence: TGTGCCAGCACCATAAACTCGGTTTACTACACTGAAGCTTTCTTT. Protein product: CASTINSVYYTEAFF.

This chain joins TRBV12-3 or TRBV12-4 and TRBJ2-3; possibly TRBD1 for D (5 bases). The CDR3 runs 13 residues. Deletions cut 6 bases from V and 1 base from J, with 8 bases between. The CDR3 spells CASRSTGTDTQYF. The CDR3 DNA is TGTGCCAGCAGGTCGACAGGCACAGATACGCAGTATTTT.

The chain combines TRBV7-9 with TRBJ2-5; D is uncertain. The CDR3 totals 12 residues. The germline gives CDR1 SEHNR, CDR2 FQNEAQ (reference sequence). V lost 3 bases to trimming and J lost 7 bases, with 9 bases between them. The CDR3 bases are TGTGCCAGCAGCTTGACCCGCGGGACCCAGTACTTC. Its translation: CASSLTRGTQYF. Full variable domain (rest looked up from reference TRBV7-9 and TRBJ2-5): DTGVSQNPRHKITKRGQNVTFRCDPISEHNRLYWYRQTLGQGPEFLTYFQNEAQLEKSRLLSDRFSAERPKGSFSTLEIQRTEQGDSAMYLCASSLTRGTQYFGPGTRLLVL.

The chain has TRBV6-5 and TRBJ1-4; D not certain. Trimming removed 2 bases from V and 5 bases from J, with 12 bases in between. The CDR3 runs to 15 residues. In germline, CDR1 is MNHEY, CDR2 SVGAGI. CDR3 sequence: CASSYGGKRNEKLFF. For the CDR3, the DNA is TGTGCCAGCAGTTACGGCGGAAAGAGGAATGAAAAACTGTTTTTT.

This chain joins TRBV10-1 and TRBJ1-2; possible D gene TRBD1, 5 bases. The CDR3 is 11 amino acids. Germline CDR1 is WNHNN and CDR2 is SYGVQD (reference sequence). As DNA, the CDR3 is TGCGTCCCTGAGGGGAGGGAGGGCTACACCTTC. It is translated as CVPEGREGYTF.

This clone has a single count. The rearrangement uses TRBV6-5 and TRBJ2-5, with 9 bases matching TRBD2. The V and J ends lost 7 bases and 3 bases, in that order; junction bases with no gene match: 3. The CDR3 is 13 residues long. Germline CDR1 and CDR2: MNHEY and SVGAGI. In DNA form, the CDR3 reads TGTGCCAGCATGGCTAGCGGGGAAGAGACCCAGTACTTC. Translation: CASMASGEETQYF.

The gene calls are TRBV7-2 and TRBJ1-1; no firm D call. The germline V gene encodes CDR1 SGHTA and CDR2 FQGNSA. The CDR3 is made up of 14 amino acids. V was trimmed by 2 bases and J by 5 bases, leaving 12 bases between them. The CDR3 spells CASSLYMGGTEAFF. The CDR3 nucleotides are TGTGCCAGCAGCTTATATATGGGAGGGACTGAAGCTTTCTTT.

The chain has TRBV6-5 and TRBJ2-5, with 9 bases matching TRBD1. The germline gives CDR1 MNHEY, CDR2 SVGAGI. This CDR3 contains 15 residues. V was pared by 4 bases and J by 6 bases, with 9 bases of the junction left unmatched. The CDR3 protein is CASSSLGGQGKTQYF. CDR3 bases: TGTGCCAGCAGTTCCCTGGGGGGACAGGGAAAGACCCAGTACTTC.

This chain links TRBV12-3 or TRBV12-4 with TRBJ2-7; 7 bases agree with TRBD2. The CDR3 totals 13 residues. After removal of 8 bases from V and 7 bases from J, the junction contained 11 bases not matched to a gene. This chain's CDR3 is CASAQLASGEQYF. The CDR3, as DNA: TGTGCCAGCGCCCAACTAGCGTCGGGGGAGCAGTACTTC.

This chain uses TRBV4-3 with TRBJ2-1; 8 bases agree with TRBD1. J was trimmed by 8 bases and V by 1 base; bases with no gene match: 7. The CDR3 is made up of 15 amino acids. Germline V gene data show CDR1 as LGHNA and CDR2 as YSLEER. CDR3 nucleotides: TGCGCCAGCAGCCAAGTTACAGGGGGAGTAGATGAGCAGTTCTTC. This sequence encodes CASSQVTGGVDEQFF.

V usage is TRBV24-1 and J usage is TRBJ2-1; tentative D call: TRBD2 (7 bases). Germline CDR1 is KGHDR and CDR2 is SFDVKD. Trimming left V 6 bases short and J 5 bases short, with 13 bases between. This CDR3 region has 14 residues. CDR3 bases: TGTGCCACCAGTCCCGGGGGGCAGAACAATGAGCAGTTCTTC. Residues: CATSPGGQNNEQFF.

V gene TRBV4-3 combines with J gene TRBJ1-5; D call uncertain. CDR3 length equals 15 residues. In germline, CDR1 is LGHNA, CDR2 YSLEER. The V end was cut by 4 bases, the J end by 0 bases, with 10 bases between. As DNA, the CDR3 is TGCGCCAGCAGCCTGACTTGGAATAGCAATCAGCCCCAGCATTTT. It codes for CASSLTWNSNQPQHF.

The chain employs TRBV2 and TRBJ1-4; 8 positions agree with TRBD1. Germline V gene lookup returns CDR1 SNHLY and CDR2 FYNNEI. V shed 6 bases, J shed 7 bases, and the junction held 4 bases outside the gene matches. This CDR3 is built from 13 residues. The CDR3 here is CASRPRGREKLFF. For the CDR3, the DNA is TGTGCCAGCAGGCCCAGGGGGCGTGAAAAACTGTTTTTT.

The chain joins TRBV7-2 to TRBJ1-2; 8 bases map to TRBD1. Germline CDR1 is SGHTA and CDR2 is FQGNSA. With 0 bases clipped from V and 7 bases from J, the junction kept 7 bases outside the gene matches. CDR3 length: 15 residues. CDR3 sequence reads: CASSLAFQGASGYTF. In DNA form, the CDR3 reads TGTGCCAGCAGCTTAGCGTTCCAGGGGGCGAGTGGCTACACCTTC.

This clone was counted between two and nine times. The chain couples TRBV5-6 to TRBJ1-3; tentatively, D is TRBD1 (5 bases). The germline V and J ends were trimmed by 2 bases and 2 bases, with 8 bases remaining between them. In germline, CDR1 is SGHDT, CDR2 YYEEEE. The CDR3 contains 14 residues. CDR3 loop: CASSLRGAGNTIYF. The CDR3 DNA is TGTGCCAGCAGCTTAAGGGGCGCTGGAAACACCATATATTTT.

The chain recombines TRBV20-1 with TRBJ1-1, with D maybe TRBD1 (5 bases). The CDR3 spans 11 residues. The germline V gene encodes CDR1 DFQATT and CDR2 SNEGSKA (reference sequence). V was clipped by 5 bases and J by 5 bases, with 9 bases between them. The CDR3: CSAPRGTEAFF. The CDR3 nucleotides read TGCAGTGCTCCGCGGGGGACTGAAGCTTTCTTT.

In nucleotides, the CDR3 is TGTGCCACCAGTGCCCGGCGAGGGGACAGGGGATACAATGAGCAGTTCTTC. This translates into CATSARRGDRGYNEQFF. This chain uses TRBV24-1 with TRBJ2-1; TRBD1 aligns across 10 bases. The ends lost 5 bases at V and 4 bases at J; junction bases unmatched: 10. The CDR3 totals 17 residues. Germline lookup yields CDR1 KGHDR and CDR2 SFDVKD.

The sample holds one count of this clone. The J gene is TRBJ2-3, the V gene TRBV9, with TRBD2 identical over 7 bases. V was clipped by 1 base and J by 5 bases; unmatched bases: 7. Germline-derived CDR1 and CDR2 are SGDLS and YYNGEE. CDR3 length equals 15 residues. The CDR3 sequence is CASSVSGRGKDTQYF. The CDR3 DNA is TGTGCCAGCAGCGTAAGCGGGCGGGGGAAAGATACGCAGTATTTT.

This clone has a handful of counts. The CDR3 DNA is TGCGCCAGCAGCTTGGCCGGCGCGGTGGTGGGCAATCAGCCCCAGCATTTT. It encodes CASSLAGAVVGNQPQHF. J is TRBJ1-5 and V is TRBV5-1, with D unclear. The CDR3 totals 17 residues. Germline V CDR1 and CDR2: SGHRS, YFSETQ. The V end was cut by 0 bases, the J end by 2 bases, with 15 bases between.

The chain links TRBV25-1 to TRBJ1-2, with D uncertain. CDR3 length: 15 amino acids. Trimming pared 1 base from V and 5 bases from J, leaving 14 bases between. Germline-derived CDR1 and CDR2 are MGHDK and SYGVNS. The CDR3 DNA reads TGTGCCAGCAGTGAATGGTCAGGACTATCTTATGGCTACACCTTC. It encodes CASSEWSGLSYGYTF.

This chain joins TRBV6-5 and TRBJ2-2, with TRBD1 matching over 9 bases. The CDR3 has 15 residues. V was pared by 5 bases and J by 7 bases, with 8 bases of the junction left unmatched. CDR1 MNHEY and CDR2 SVGAGI come from the germline V gene. This CDR3 reads CASSKNTGGYGELFF. The CDR3 DNA sequence: TGTGCCAGCAGTAAAAATACAGGGGGCTACGGGGAGCTGTTTTTT.

This chain connects TRBV24-1 to TRBJ1-5, with 8 positions matching TRBD1. In germline, CDR1 is KGHDR, CDR2 SFDVKD. V dropped 5 bases and J dropped 1; count of bases not matched to a gene: 3. The CDR3 sequence is 15 residues long. The CDR3 bases are TGTGCCACCAGTGTTGGACAGGGAAGCAATCAGCCCCAGCATTTT. It translates to CATSVGQGSNQPQHF.